The rows below give T cell receptor beta chains drawn from one sample of a study of blood T cells in healthy people across ages. MiXCR, applied by TCRdb to the 5' RACE reads, yields one record per CDR3 protein. The table shows around 1,500,000 distinct CDR3 sequences, with roughly 45% occurring only once. What was sequenced was blood. Every receptor here comes from a woman aged 18-35 years in good health. Each CDR3 is given with its conserved first and last residue. The D gene is left open where the match is weak. A row's size may be missing; if present it is once, few, many or a size class.

>TRBV28|-|TRBJ2-1|18|TRBD2
CASSLHIGVSGGAFEQFF
TGTGCCAGCAGTCTTCACATCGGGGTCAGCGGGGGGGCGTTTGAGCAGTTCTTC
>TRBV20-1|-|TRBJ2-7|15|TRBD1
CSAINGQAFFYEQYF
TGCAGTGCCATAAACGGACAGGCCTTTTTCTACGAGCAGTACTTC
>TRBV30|-|TRBJ2-1|13|TRBD2
CAWRLNGRGEQFF
TGTGCCTGGAGGCTAAACGGGAGGGGTGAGCAGTTCTTC
>TRBV4-2|-|TRBJ2-3|20|TRBD2
CASSQDPESGRGLITDTQYF
TGTGCCAGCAGCCAAGATCCAGAAAGCGGGAGGGGCCTCATCACAGATACGCAGTATTTT
>TRBV10-3|few|TRBJ2-7|13|TRBD2
CAITGLEFSEQYF
TGTGCCATTACGGGACTAGAGTTTAGCGAGCAGTACTTC
>TRBV7-6|few|TRBJ2-5|12|-
CASSLVEQTQYF
TGTGCCAGCAGCCTAGTCGAGCAGACCCAGTACTTC
>TRBV9|-|TRBJ2-1|17|TRBD2
CASSVGLAGAPYNEQFF
TGTGCCAGCAGTGTAGGACTAGCGGGAGCCCCCTACAATGAGCAGTTCTTC
>TRBV30|-|TRBJ2-7|14|-
CAWSEDISYYEQYF
TGTGCCTGGAGTGAGGACATATCCTACTACGAGCAGTACTTC
>TRBV27|few|TRBJ2-3|18|TRBD1
CASSFSTPGQGRADTQYF
TGTGCCAGCAGTTTTTCTACCCCGGGACAGGGTAGGGCAGATACGCAGTATTTT
>TRBV3-1|-|TRBJ1-2|14|-
CTSSQDIKSAGYTF
TGTACCAGCAGCCAAGATATCAAATCGGCTGGCTACACCTTC
>TRBV20-1|-|TRBJ2-1|16|TRBD2
CSARDPGSGSGNEQFF
TGCAGTGCTAGAGATCCGGGTAGCGGGAGTGGGAATGAGCAGTTCTTC
>TRBV9|-|TRBJ2-2|14|TRBD2
CASRSGANTGELFF
TGTGCCAGCAGGAGCGGGGCCAACACCGGGGAGCTGTTTTTT
>TRBV10-2|few|TRBJ2-7|15|TRBD2
CASSVSGRASYEQYF
TGCGCCAGCAGTGTAAGCGGGAGGGCCAGTTACGAGCAGTACTTC
>TRBV7-6|few|TRBJ2-1|12|TRBD2
CASSPGGAEQFF
TGTGCCAGCAGCCCCGGGGGGGCCGAGCAGTTCTTC
>TRBV10-3|-|TRBJ2-1|14|TRBD1
CATTGDRSYNEQFF
TGTGCCACGACAGGGGACCGCTCCTACAATGAGCAGTTCTTC
>TRBV19|-|TRBJ1-5|14|TRBD1
CASSDQGALQPQHF
TGTGCCAGTAGTGATCAGGGGGCTCTTCAGCCCCAGCATTTT
>TRBV14|-|TRBJ2-3|17|-
CASSALSSPPSTDTQYF
TGTGCCAGCAGCGCCCTCTCGTCTCCGCCTAGCACAGATACGCAGTATTTT
>TRBV7-9|-|TRBJ2-1|15|-
CASSSFASVLDEQFF
TGTGCCAGCAGCTCCTTTGCGTCCGTTTTGGATGAGCAGTTCTTC
>TRBV5-1|-|TRBJ2-3|15|-
CASSLETTSTDTQYF
TGCGCCAGCAGCTTGGAGACGACTAGCACAGATACGCAGTATTTT
>TRBV20-1|-|TRBJ1-2|12|-
CSASPGGGGYTF
TGCAGTGCTAGCCCCGGGGGGGGTGGCTACACCTTC
>TRBV27|-|TRBJ2-7|17|TRBD1
CASSRNAGTGRPYEQYF
TGTGCCAGCAGCCGAAACGCCGGGACAGGGAGACCTTACGAGCAGTACTTC
>TRBV10-3|-|TRBJ2-1|17|TRBD2
CAISESVSLAGGVEQFF
TGTGCCATCAGTGAGTCGGTTTCACTAGCGGGAGGGGTTGAGCAGTTCTTC
>TRBV7-9|-|TRBJ1-4|16|TRBD1
CASSLGGQGYNEKLFF
TGTGCCAGCAGCTTAGGGGGACAGGGATATAATGAAAAACTGTTTTTT
>TRBV30|-|TRBJ2-5|14|TRBD2
CAWRPTSGGQTQYF
TGTGCCTGGAGACCCACTAGCGGGGGTCAGACCCAGTACTTC
>TRBV20-1|-|TRBJ2-2|17|TRBD2
CSAQGLAGGRATGELFF
TGTAGTGCACAGGGACTAGCGGGGGGCCGGGCCACCGGGGAGCTGTTTTTT
>TRBV27|few|TRBJ2-7|16|-
CASKNAAADLGYEQYF
TGTGCCAGCAAGAACGCGGCGGCCGATTTGGGCTACGAGCAGTACTTC
>TRBV7-6|once|TRBJ2-1|17|-
CASSKWASALTYNEQFF
TGTGCCAGCAGCAAATGGGCTAGCGCGTTAACCTACAATGAGCAGTTCTTC
>TRBV7-9|few|TRBJ2-5|13|-
CASSLPWEETQYF
TGTGCCAGCAGCTTGCCCTGGGAAGAGACCCAGTACTTC
>TRBV7-9|-|TRBJ2-2|18|-
CASSLNGLSTGNTGELFF
TGTGCCAGCAGCCTCAACGGACTGAGTACGGGGAACACCGGGGAGCTGTTTTTT
>TRBV3-1|-|TRBJ2-5|12|TRBD2
CASSHNAGEQYF
TGTGCCAGCAGCCATAACGCGGGGGAGCAGTACTTC
>TRBV20-1|-|TRBJ1-5|13|TRBD1
CSARVTGEQPQHF
TGCAGTGCTAGAGTAACAGGGGAACAGCCCCAGCATTTT
>TRBV6-1|-|TRBJ2-1|14|TRBD2
CASSEALAGYEQFF
TGTGCCAGCAGTGAAGCGCTAGCGGGGTATGAGCAGTTCTTC